Listed here are 6 T cell receptor beta chains from one sample, sequenced in a study of shared clonotypes between healthy human individuals (TCRdb year 2020). To prepare the library, the immunoSEQ multiplex PCR assay was applied. This immuneACCESS table, as held by TCRdb, lists in-frame sequences with V and J called but not all clones. Of the missing ones, under half trace to an unresolved V gene in checked studies; the others have no known cause. This sample gives about 2 million clones in total; 85% to 95% of them show up just once. The ten top clones hold approximately 0.13% of the sample. The sample consisted of naive CD4+ T cells sorted from blood. The cell subset or site label here, explained by the study, means: CD45RA+ positively selected. Receptors were obtained from a man younger than 35 in good health.

This chain links TRBV27 with TRBJ2-2, with D perhaps TRBD2 (6 bases). Germline CDR1 is MNHEY and CDR2 is SMNVEV (reference sequence). The CDR3 totals 14 residues. The germline V and J ends were trimmed by 6 bases and 4 bases, with 12 bases remaining between them. The CDR3 nucleotides are TGTGCCAGCAGAGGGACTGCACCCACCGGGGAGCTGTTTTTT. It codes for CASRGTAPTGELFF.

This rearrangement joins TRBV10-3 to TRBJ2-3; TRBD2 matches at 12 bases. The CDR3 covers 14 residues. Germline V gives CDR1 ENHRY, CDR2 SYGVKD. The V and J ends lost 10 bases and 5 bases, in that order; junction bases with no gene match: 7. The CDR3 spells CATSLAGGIDTQYF. CDR3 in DNA: TGTGCCACCTCACTAGCGGGGGGAATAGATACGCAGTATTTT.

The chain joins TRBV30 to TRBJ2-2, with D possibly being TRBD2 (5 bases). V lost 5 bases and J 8 bases, leaving 15 bases between the germline ends. Germline lookup yields CDR1 GTSNPN and CDR2 SVGIG (reference sequence). The CDR3 is 13 amino acids. The CDR3 loop reads CAWASEVTGELFF. The CDR3 DNA sequence: TGTGCCTGGGCATCGGAGGTTACAGGGGAGCTGTTTTTT.

V usage is TRBV30 and J usage is TRBJ2-3; no firm D call. CDR3 size: 14 residues. V dropped 4 bases and J dropped 4 bases, with 15 bases sitting between them. Germline CDR1 is GTSNPN and CDR2 is SVGIG (reference sequence). Here the CDR3 DNA reads TGTGCCTGGATAGGGCGGTCCCATGCAGATACGCAGTATTTT. Its protein is CAWIGRSHADTQYF.

CDR3 region: CAWSELGLYGYTF. CDR3 DNA sequence: TGTGCCTGGAGTGAATTGGGGCTGTATGGCTACACCTTC. The chain uses TRBV30 and TRBJ1-2, with a weak D call TRBD1 (5 bases). V lost 1 base, J lost 5 bases, and 11 bases lay in between. The CDR3 loop spans 13 amino acids. Germline CDR1 is GTSNPN and CDR2 is SVGIG (reference sequence).

The chain combines TRBV10-3 with TRBJ1-3; maybe TRBD1 (6 bases). CDR3 length: 14 residues. Per the germline V gene, CDR1 is ENHRY and CDR2 is SYGVKD. Trimming took off 3 bases at V and 4 bases at J, with 10 bases between the two ends. The CDR3 DNA reads TGTGCCATCAGTGAAGGGCAGGGGGGAAACACCATATATTTT. Amino acids: CAISEGQGGNTIYF.